This T cell receptor beta chain was retrieved from a study of blood T cell repertoires in COVID-19. Method: immunoSEQ multiplex PCR; TCRdb's copy keeps in-frame clones and lacks some. The sample consists of approximately 470,000 clones, approximately 85% of them appearing once. Germline loops: CDR1 SGHTA, CDR2 FQGNSA. The CDR3 is 14 residues long. V was shortened by 4 bases and J by 10 bases, with 19 bases between the two germline ends. What was sequenced was peripheral blood. The rearrangement links TRBV7-2 to TRBJ1-2; the D is unclear. The clonotype was recovered from a human donor in a cohort sampled during active COVID-19. The CDR3 protein is CASSYHRDIKAYTF. CDR3 sequence (DNA): TGTGCCAGCAGCTACCACCGGGATATAAAGGCCTACACCTTC. The full variable domain, rest sourced from reference TRBV7-2 and TRBJ1-2, is GAGVSQSPSNKVTEKGKDVELRCDPISGHTALYWYRQSLGQGLEFLIYFQGNSAPDKSGLPSDRFSAERTGGSVSTLTIQRTQQEDSAVYLCASSYHRDIKAYTFGSGTRLTVV.